This entry lists 6 T cell receptor beta chains sequenced from one sample in a study of T cells after yellow fever vaccination. Each CDR3 protein gets one entry after TCRdb re-called the 5' RACE reads with MiXCR. This sample has about 130,000 distinct CDR3 sequences; around 9.8% occur once, and the top ten carry about two fifths. Sample: CD8+ T cells sorted from PBMCs, taken on the day of the yellow fever booster vaccination. The receptor set was obtained from a man younger than 35 who received the YFV17D yellow fever vaccine.

This chain joins TRBV19 and TRBJ2-7, with a possible D match to TRBD1 (6 bases). The germline V gene has CDR1 LNHDA and CDR2 SQIVND (reference sequence). This CDR3 has 13 residues. The ends were cut back, 5 bases at V and 6 bases at J, with 14 bases in the middle. The CDR3 nucleotides are TGTGCCAGTAGTTCTTCAACAGGGTTCGAGCAGTACTTC. This sequence encodes CASSSSTGFEQYF.

There are many counts of this clonotype. The rearrangement links TRBV4-2 to TRBJ2-7; D may be TRBD1 or TRBD2 (6 bases each). The V gene's germline CDR1 is LGHNA and CDR2 YNFKEQ. Trimming stripped 1 base from V and 1 base from J, with 11 bases between. The CDR3 has 15 residues. The DNA of the CDR3 is TGTGCCAGCAGCCAAGTTTGGGGGGCATCCTACGAGCAGTACTTC. Residues: CASSQVWGASYEQYF.

V is TRBV12-3 or TRBV12-4 and J is TRBJ2-7, with TRBD2 identical over 13 bases. CDR3 size: 17 residues. Trimming at V came to 4 bases and at J to 2 bases, leaving 8 bases not matched to a gene. Here the CDR3 DNA reads TGTGCCAGCAGTTCGACTAGCGGGGGGCCATTAACCTACGAGCAGTACTTC. Protein product: CASSSTSGGPLTYEQYF.

V and J are TRBV7-9 and TRBJ2-2; no clear D gene. Germline CDR1 and CDR2: SEHNR and FQNEAQ (reference sequence). V lost 0 bases and J lost 4, with 12 bases in between. This CDR3 is built from 16 residues. The CDR3 is CASSLARNTITGELFF. As DNA, the CDR3 is TGTGCCAGCAGCTTAGCGCGTAACACTATCACCGGGGAGCTGTTTTTT.

V gene TRBV13 combines with J gene TRBJ2-6; 7 bases align to TRBD1. The junction had 12 bases not matched to a gene; V was cut back by 4 bases and J by 3 bases. The CDR3 covers 18 residues. CDR1 and CDR2 from the germline V gene are PRHDT and FYEKMQ (reference sequence). In DNA form, the CDR3 reads TGTGCCAGCAGCTCAGGACAGGTTATTAGAGGTGGGGCCAACGTCCTGACTTTC. Translated, it gives CASSSGQVIRGGANVLTF.

The chain carries TRBV12-3 or TRBV12-4 and TRBJ1-2, with 8 positions matching TRBD1. The CDR3 spans 13 residues. V dropped 5 bases and J dropped 6; count of bases not matched to a gene: 5. The CDR3 coding sequence is TGTGCCAGCAGTCACGGGACAGGCAATGGCTACACCTTC. Its protein is CASSHGTGNGYTF.